These T cell receptor beta chains were read from a single sample in a study of PD-1 blockade in classical Hodgkin lymphoma. Sequencing was performed with immunoSEQ multiplex PCR; in TCRdb, only in-frame clones are kept and a portion is missing. The sample contains 47,000 or so clones, approximately 91% of which appear only once. The sample was peripheral blood mononuclear cells (PBMCs). The source of these receptors is a human donor with classical Hodgkin lymphoma. CDR3s include the opening cysteine and the closing phenylalanine or tryptophan. Fields, in order: J gene, V gene, D gene, clone size, CDR3 protein, CDR3 DNA. The D gene is left open where the match is weak. Where a row states a size, it is once, few, many or the class of an expanded clone; other rows omit it.

j_call: TRBJ2-1; v_call: TRBV7-9; d_call: NA; clone_size: NA; cdr3_aa: CASSFIAKGGYNEQFF; cdr3_nt: TGTGCCAGCAGCTTCATCGCAAAAGGGGGCTACAATGAGCAGTTCTTC
j_call: TRBJ2-1; v_call: TRBV6-4; d_call: NA; clone_size: NA; cdr3_aa: CASSDLPGHNEQFF; cdr3_nt: TGTGCCAGCAGTGACCTTCCGGGACACAATGAGCAGTTCTTC
j_call: TRBJ1-1; v_call: TRBV28; d_call: TRBD1; clone_size: NA; cdr3_aa: CASSYPGQGGTEAFF; cdr3_nt: TGTGCCAGCAGTTACCCGGGACAGGGAGGCACTGAAGCTTTCTTT
j_call: TRBJ1-3; v_call: TRBV2; d_call: NA; clone_size: once; cdr3_aa: CASRPGQSGNTIYF; cdr3_nt: TGTGCCAGCAGACCCGGACAGTCTGGAAACACCATATATTTT
j_call: TRBJ2-3; v_call: TRBV15; d_call: NA; clone_size: NA; cdr3_aa: CATSRDLGGLADTQYF; cdr3_nt: TGTGCCACCAGCAGGGATCTAGGGGGTCTAGCAGATACGCAGTATTTT
j_call: TRBJ1-3; v_call: TRBV9; d_call: NA; clone_size: NA; cdr3_aa: CASSVEGTVSGNTIYF; cdr3_nt: TGTGCCAGCAGCGTAGAGGGGACCGTCTCTGGAAACACCATATATTTT
j_call: TRBJ1-1; v_call: TRBV5-1; d_call: TRBD1; clone_size: NA; cdr3_aa: CASSRGQGQHTEAFF; cdr3_nt: TGCGCCAGCAGCCGAGGACAGGGTCAACACACTGAAGCTTTCTTT
j_call: TRBJ2-7; v_call: TRBV11-2; d_call: TRBD2; clone_size: NA; cdr3_aa: CASRGLAGPYEQYF; cdr3_nt: TGTGCCAGCAGGGGACTAGCGGGCCCCTACGAGCAGTACTTC
j_call: TRBJ1-1; v_call: TRBV19; d_call: NA; clone_size: NA; cdr3_aa: CASSIRGRGITEAFF; cdr3_nt: TGTGCCAGTAGTATCAGGGGAAGGGGAATCACTGAAGCTTTCTTT
j_call: TRBJ1-2; v_call: TRBV27; d_call: NA; clone_size: NA; cdr3_aa: CASTPRPEYGYTF; cdr3_nt: TGTGCCAGCACCCCGCGCCCAGAATATGGCTACACCTTC
j_call: TRBJ1-2; v_call: TRBV18; d_call: NA; clone_size: NA; cdr3_aa: CASSPQTNRDGYTF; cdr3_nt: TGTGCCAGCTCACCACAGACCAATCGGGACGGCTACACCTTC
j_call: TRBJ1-2; v_call: TRBV25-1; d_call: NA; clone_size: NA; cdr3_aa: CASSVQGAGYTF; cdr3_nt: TGTGCCAGCAGTGTTCAGGGTGCTGGCTACACCTTC
j_call: TRBJ2-1; v_call: TRBV27; d_call: NA; clone_size: NA; cdr3_aa: CASSPWGGGSYNEQFF; cdr3_nt: TGTGCCAGCAGTCCGTGGGGCGGAGGCTCCTACAATGAGCAGTTCTTC
j_call: TRBJ1-3; v_call: TRBV30; d_call: TRBD1; clone_size: NA; cdr3_aa: CASTGPPTGNTIYF; cdr3_nt: TGTGCCTCGACAGGGCCCCCGACTGGAAACACCATATATTTT
j_call: TRBJ2-1; v_call: TRBV5-1; d_call: NA; clone_size: NA; cdr3_aa: CASSLELIHNEQFF; cdr3_nt: TGCGCCAGCAGCTTGGAGCTCATTCACAATGAGCAGTTCTTC
j_call: TRBJ1-2; v_call: TRBV19; d_call: NA; clone_size: NA; cdr3_aa: CASGRTGYTF; cdr3_nt: TGTGCCAGTGGACGTACCGGCTACACCTTC
j_call: TRBJ1-1; v_call: TRBV7-9; d_call: TRBD1; clone_size: NA; cdr3_aa: CASSTSLGQGHTEAFF; cdr3_nt: TGTGCCAGCAGCACCTCCCTCGGACAGGGGCACACTGAAGCTTTCTTT
j_call: TRBJ1-1; v_call: TRBV4-1; d_call: NA; clone_size: NA; cdr3_aa: CASTRDGVRAEAFF; cdr3_nt: TGCGCCAGCACCCGAGATGGGGTCAGGGCTGAAGCTTTCTTT
j_call: TRBJ1-4; v_call: TRBV5-1; d_call: NA; clone_size: NA; cdr3_aa: CASSLDRSRTEKLFF; cdr3_nt: TGCGCCAGCAGCTTAGATCGGTCTAGGACGGAAAAACTGTTTTTT
j_call: TRBJ2-2; v_call: TRBV5-6; d_call: NA; clone_size: NA; cdr3_aa: CASSLSGPSYTGELFF; cdr3_nt: TGTGCCAGCAGCTTGTCTGGTCCTAGCTACACCGGGGAGCTGTTTTTT
j_call: TRBJ1-5; v_call: TRBV5-5; d_call: TRBD1; clone_size: NA; cdr3_aa: CASSSRTGTSNQPQHF; cdr3_nt: TGTGCCAGCAGCTCACGGACAGGGACGAGCAATCAGCCCCAGCATTTT
j_call: TRBJ1-5; v_call: TRBV12-2; d_call: NA; clone_size: NA; cdr3_aa: CASRLVETDEPQARSQPQHF; cdr3_nt: TGTGCAAGTCGCTTAGTGGAGACAGATGAGCCTCAAGCGAGGAGTCAGCCCCAGCATTTT
j_call: TRBJ2-7; v_call: TRBV28; d_call: NA; clone_size: NA; cdr3_aa: CASSPAGTKSYEQYF; cdr3_nt: TGTGCCAGCAGTCCTGCGGGGACAAAGTCCTACGAGCAGTACTTC
j_call: TRBJ2-1; v_call: TRBV27; d_call: TRBD2; clone_size: once; cdr3_aa: CASSLLGLALNEQFF; cdr3_nt: TGTGCCAGCAGTTTATTGGGACTAGCGCTGAATGAGCAGTTCTTC
j_call: TRBJ2-5; v_call: TRBV5-1; d_call: TRBD2; clone_size: NA; cdr3_aa: CASSWEIAGGKETQYF; cdr3_nt: TGCGCCAGCAGCTGGGAGATAGCGGGAGGTAAAGAGACCCAGTACTTC
j_call: TRBJ1-1; v_call: TRBV5-1; d_call: NA; clone_size: NA; cdr3_aa: CASSLGSGRSSAEAFF; cdr3_nt: TGCGCCAGCAGCTTGGGGTCAGGGCGGTCATCCGCTGAAGCTTTCTTT
j_call: TRBJ2-3; v_call: TRBV11-2; d_call: NA; clone_size: NA; cdr3_aa: CASSSPPGVTDTQYF; cdr3_nt: TGTGCCAGCAGCTCCCCCCCGGGCGTCACAGATACGCAGTATTTT
j_call: TRBJ2-3; v_call: TRBV5-4; d_call: NA; clone_size: once; cdr3_aa: CASSLTGDTQYF; cdr3_nt: TGTGCCAGCAGCTTGACCGGGGATACGCAGTATTTT
j_call: TRBJ1-4; v_call: TRBV29-1; d_call: TRBD1; clone_size: NA; cdr3_aa: CSVLTGGSNEKLFF; cdr3_nt: TGCAGCGTCCTTACAGGGGGCTCTAATGAAAAACTGTTTTTT
j_call: TRBJ1-1; v_call: TRBV6-5; d_call: NA; clone_size: NA; cdr3_aa: CASSFLTNTEAFF; cdr3_nt: TGTGCCAGCAGTTTTCTGACGAACACTGAAGCTTTCTTT
j_call: TRBJ1-1; v_call: TRBV5-1; d_call: NA; clone_size: NA; cdr3_aa: CASSLQGSATEAFF; cdr3_nt: TGCGCCAGCAGCCTACAGGGCTCCGCGACTGAAGCTTTCTTT
j_call: TRBJ2-7; v_call: TRBV2; d_call: TRBD1; clone_size: NA; cdr3_aa: CASSDPGQGASYEQYF; cdr3_nt: TGTGCCAGCAGTGACCCGGGACAGGGGGCTTCCTACGAGCAGTACTTC
j_call: TRBJ2-1; v_call: TRBV7-9; d_call: NA; clone_size: NA; cdr3_aa: CASSSYQGRSSYNEQFF; cdr3_nt: TGTGCCAGCAGCTCGTATCAGGGACGCAGCTCCTACAATGAGCAGTTCTTC
j_call: TRBJ1-5; v_call: TRBV25-1; d_call: NA; clone_size: NA; cdr3_aa: CASSEGRVGHF; cdr3_nt: TGTGCCAGCAGTGAAGGACGGGTAGGGCATTTT
j_call: TRBJ2-3; v_call: TRBV5-4; d_call: NA; clone_size: NA; cdr3_aa: CASSLAGQLADTQYF; cdr3_nt: TGTGCCAGCAGCTTGGCCGGGCAGCTTGCAGATACGCAGTATTTT
j_call: TRBJ1-1; v_call: TRBV5-5; d_call: TRBD1; clone_size: NA; cdr3_aa: CASRLDRAHTEAFF; cdr3_nt: TGTGCCAGCAGATTAGACAGGGCCCACACTGAAGCTTTCTTT
j_call: TRBJ1-1; v_call: TRBV7-3; d_call: NA; clone_size: NA; cdr3_aa: CASSQGQGLDTEAFF; cdr3_nt: TGTGCCAGCAGTCAAGGGCAGGGGTTGGACACTGAAGCTTTCTTT
j_call: TRBJ1-2; v_call: TRBV5-6; d_call: NA; clone_size: NA; cdr3_aa: CASSLADYGYTF; cdr3_nt: TGTGCCAGCAGCTTGGCAGATTATGGCTACACCTTC
j_call: TRBJ2-3; v_call: TRBV5-8; d_call: NA; clone_size: NA; cdr3_aa: CASSPGGFGTDTQYF; cdr3_nt: TGTGCCAGCAGCCCTGGGGGCTTTGGCACAGATACGCAGTATTTT
j_call: TRBJ2-7; v_call: TRBV9; d_call: TRBD2; clone_size: NA; cdr3_aa: CASSASSGASYEQYF; cdr3_nt: TGTGCCAGCAGCGCCTCTAGCGGGGCCTCCTACGAGCAGTACTTC
j_call: TRBJ2-1; v_call: TRBV7-3; d_call: TRBD2; clone_size: NA; cdr3_aa: CASSFGTSLLAGAYNEQFF; cdr3_nt: TGTGCCAGCAGCTTCGGGACGTCCCTTCTAGCGGGAGCCTACAATGAGCAGTTCTTC
j_call: TRBJ2-3; v_call: TRBV27; d_call: NA; clone_size: NA; cdr3_aa: CASSLWGFGDTQYF; cdr3_nt: TGTGCCAGCAGTTTATGGGGATTCGGGGATACGCAGTATTTT
j_call: TRBJ2-1; v_call: TRBV14; d_call: NA; clone_size: NA; cdr3_aa: CASSQSHLPFSSYNEQFF; cdr3_nt: TGTGCCAGCAGCCAATCACACTTACCATTCAGCTCCTACAATGAGCAGTTCTTC
j_call: TRBJ2-1; v_call: TRBV15; d_call: NA; clone_size: once; cdr3_aa: CATSRGPEYNEQFF; cdr3_nt: TGTGCCACCAGCAGAGGGCCAGAATACAATGAGCAGTTCTTC
j_call: TRBJ2-5; v_call: TRBV7-6; d_call: NA; clone_size: NA; cdr3_aa: CASSTPDGETQYF; cdr3_nt: TGTGCCAGCAGCACACCCGACGGGGAGACCCAGTACTTC
j_call: TRBJ2-3; v_call: TRBV5-4; d_call: TRBD2; clone_size: once; cdr3_aa: CASSAAGTSGRRGTDTQYF; cdr3_nt: TGTGCCAGCAGCGCCGCCGGGACTAGCGGGAGGCGGGGCACAGATACGCAGTATTTT
j_call: TRBJ2-2; v_call: TRBV28; d_call: NA; clone_size: NA; cdr3_aa: CASSLYWENTGELFF; cdr3_nt: TGTGCCAGCAGTTTATATTGGGAGAACACCGGGGAGCTGTTTTTT